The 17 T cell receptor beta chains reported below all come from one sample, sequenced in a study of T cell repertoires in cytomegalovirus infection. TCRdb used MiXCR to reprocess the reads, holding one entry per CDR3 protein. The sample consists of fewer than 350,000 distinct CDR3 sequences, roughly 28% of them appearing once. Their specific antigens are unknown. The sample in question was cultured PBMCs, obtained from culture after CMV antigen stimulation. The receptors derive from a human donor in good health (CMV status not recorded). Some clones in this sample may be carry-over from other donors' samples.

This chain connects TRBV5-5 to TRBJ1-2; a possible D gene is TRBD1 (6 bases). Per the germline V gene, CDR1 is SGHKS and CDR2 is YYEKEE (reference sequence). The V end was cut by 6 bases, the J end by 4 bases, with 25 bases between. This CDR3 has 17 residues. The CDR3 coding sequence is TGTGCCAGCACACACGGCCATGGGGGGCCCCTCTTCTATGGCTACACCTTC. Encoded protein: CASTHGHGGPLFYGYTF.

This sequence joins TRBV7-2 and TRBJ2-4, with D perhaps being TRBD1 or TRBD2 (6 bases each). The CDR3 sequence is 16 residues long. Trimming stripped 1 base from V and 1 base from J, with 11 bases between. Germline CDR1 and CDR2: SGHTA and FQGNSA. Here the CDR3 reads CASSLERRGAKNIQYF. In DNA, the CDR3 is TGTGCCAGCAGCTTAGAGCGGAGGGGGGCCAAAAACATTCAGTACTTC.

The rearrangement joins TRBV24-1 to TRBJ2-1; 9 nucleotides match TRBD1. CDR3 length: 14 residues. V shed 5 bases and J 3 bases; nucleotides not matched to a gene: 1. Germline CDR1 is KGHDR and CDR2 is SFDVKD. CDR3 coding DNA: TGTGCCACCAGTGGGACAGGGGTCTACAATGAGCAGTTCTTC. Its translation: CATSGTGVYNEQFF.

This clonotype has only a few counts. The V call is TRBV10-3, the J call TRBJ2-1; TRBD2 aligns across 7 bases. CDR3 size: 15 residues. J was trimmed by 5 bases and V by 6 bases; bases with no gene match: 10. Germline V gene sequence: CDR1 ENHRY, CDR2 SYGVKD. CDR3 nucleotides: TGTGCCATCAGAGGTTCAGGGAGGGATGACAATGAGCAGTTCTTC. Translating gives CAIRGSGRDDNEQFF.

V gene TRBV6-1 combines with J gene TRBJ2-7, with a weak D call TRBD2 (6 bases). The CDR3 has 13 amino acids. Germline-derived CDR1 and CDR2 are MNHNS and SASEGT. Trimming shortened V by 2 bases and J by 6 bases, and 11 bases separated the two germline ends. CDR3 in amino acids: CASSEFWRGEQYF. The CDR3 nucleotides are TGTGCCAGCAGTGAATTTTGGAGGGGCGAGCAGTACTTC.

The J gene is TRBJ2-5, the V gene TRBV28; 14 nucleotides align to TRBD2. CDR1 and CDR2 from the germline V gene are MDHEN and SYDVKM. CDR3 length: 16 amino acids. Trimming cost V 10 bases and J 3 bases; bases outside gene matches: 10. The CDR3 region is CAINRPGLAGEETQYF. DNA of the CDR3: TGTGCCATCAATAGGCCGGGACTAGCGGGAGAAGAGACCCAGTACTTC.

The CDR3 loop reads CASSLEGDTYNSPLHF. The CDR3 nucleotides are TGTGCCAGCAGCTTAGAGGGGGACACCTATAATTCACCCCTCCACTTT. This chain links TRBV7-6 with TRBJ1-6; tentatively, D is TRBD1 (6 bases). Per the germline V gene, CDR1 is SGHVS and CDR2 is FNYEAQ. With 1 base removed from V and 2 bases from J, the gap between germline ends came to 9 bases. There are 16 residues in the CDR3.

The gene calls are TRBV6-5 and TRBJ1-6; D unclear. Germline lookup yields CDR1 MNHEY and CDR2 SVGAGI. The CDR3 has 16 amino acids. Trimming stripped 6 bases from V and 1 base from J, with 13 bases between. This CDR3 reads CASRGRAASYNSPLHF. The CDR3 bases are TGTGCCAGCAGGGGAAGGGCGGCGTCCTATAATTCACCCCTCCACTTT.

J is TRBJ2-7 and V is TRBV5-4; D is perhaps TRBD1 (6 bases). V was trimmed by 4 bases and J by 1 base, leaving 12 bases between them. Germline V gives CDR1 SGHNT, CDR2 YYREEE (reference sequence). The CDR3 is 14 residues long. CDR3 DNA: TGTGCCAGCAGCCCAGGGGAGTCATCCTACGAGCAGTACTTC. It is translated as CASSPGESSYEQYF.

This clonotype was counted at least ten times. CDR3 sequence reads: CASSARPNTDTQYF. CDR3 sequence (DNA): TGTGCCAGCAGCGCCCGACCGAACACAGATACGCAGTATTTT. The chain couples TRBV9 to TRBJ2-3; D unresolved. CDR1 is SGDLS, CDR2 YYNGEE, per germline. V was clipped by 3 bases and J by 2 bases, with 10 bases between them. The CDR3 sequence is 14 residues long.

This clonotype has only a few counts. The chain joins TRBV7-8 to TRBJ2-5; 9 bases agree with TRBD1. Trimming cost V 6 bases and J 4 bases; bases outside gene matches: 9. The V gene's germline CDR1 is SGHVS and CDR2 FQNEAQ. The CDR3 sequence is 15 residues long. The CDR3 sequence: CASRPTNRGRETQYF. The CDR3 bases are TGTGCCAGCAGACCGACCAACAGGGGGCGAGAGACCCAGTACTTC.

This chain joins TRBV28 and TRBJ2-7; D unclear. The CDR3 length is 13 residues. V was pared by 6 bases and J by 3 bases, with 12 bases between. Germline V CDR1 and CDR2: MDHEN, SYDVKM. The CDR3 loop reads CASSPRTFYEQYF. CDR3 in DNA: TGTGCCAGCAGCCCCCGGACGTTCTACGAGCAGTACTTC.

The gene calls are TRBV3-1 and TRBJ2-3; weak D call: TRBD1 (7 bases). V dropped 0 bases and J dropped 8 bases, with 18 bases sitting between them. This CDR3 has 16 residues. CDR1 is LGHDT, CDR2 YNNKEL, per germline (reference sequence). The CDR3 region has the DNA TGTGCCAGCAGCCAAGATCCCCAGGGGGGTGTCGGTACGCAGTATTTT. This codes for CASSQDPQGGVGTQYF.

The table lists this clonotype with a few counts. The CDR3 is CASTLGQGNSPLHF. The CDR3 DNA reads as TGTGCCAGCACCTTGGGACAGGGAAATTCACCCCTCCACTTT. The chain links TRBV6-6 to TRBJ1-6; 9 bases map to TRBD1. Germline V lookup: CDR1 MNHNY, CDR2 SVGAGI (reference sequence). This CDR3 region has 14 residues. V was pared by 7 bases and J by 7 bases, with 5 bases of the junction left unmatched.

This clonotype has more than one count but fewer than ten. Here the CDR3 reads CASSPQGAYQPQHF. Here the CDR3 DNA reads TGTGCCAGTAGTCCACAGGGGGCTTATCAGCCCCAGCATTTT. The rearrangement uses TRBV19 and TRBJ1-5; 9 bases agree with TRBD1. J lost 5 bases, V lost 5 bases, and 4 bases had no gene match. The CDR3 spans 14 residues. Germline assignment: CDR1 LNHDA and CDR2 SQIVND (reference sequence). Looking up the rest from reference TRBV19 and TRBJ1-5 gives the full variable domain: DGGITQSPKYLFRKEGQNVTLSCEQNLNHDAMYWYRQDPGQGLRLIYYSQIVNDFQKGDIAEGYSVSREKKESFPLTVTSAQKNPTAFYLCASSPQGAYQPQHFGDGTRLSIL.

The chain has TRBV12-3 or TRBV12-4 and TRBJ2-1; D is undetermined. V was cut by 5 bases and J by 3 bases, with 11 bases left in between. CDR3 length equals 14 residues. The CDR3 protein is CASSLSSVYNEQFF. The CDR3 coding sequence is TGTGCCAGCAGTCTTAGTAGTGTCTACAATGAGCAGTTCTTC.

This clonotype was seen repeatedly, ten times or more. As DNA, the CDR3 is TGTGCCAGCAGTTCCTCCCCAGGCTACACCTTC. This codes for CASSSSPGYTF. The gene calls are TRBV28 and TRBJ1-2, with D unresolved. The CDR3 spans 11 residues. V was pared by 4 bases and J by 8 bases, with 8 bases between. Looked up from germline, CDR1 is MDHEN and CDR2 is SYDVKM.